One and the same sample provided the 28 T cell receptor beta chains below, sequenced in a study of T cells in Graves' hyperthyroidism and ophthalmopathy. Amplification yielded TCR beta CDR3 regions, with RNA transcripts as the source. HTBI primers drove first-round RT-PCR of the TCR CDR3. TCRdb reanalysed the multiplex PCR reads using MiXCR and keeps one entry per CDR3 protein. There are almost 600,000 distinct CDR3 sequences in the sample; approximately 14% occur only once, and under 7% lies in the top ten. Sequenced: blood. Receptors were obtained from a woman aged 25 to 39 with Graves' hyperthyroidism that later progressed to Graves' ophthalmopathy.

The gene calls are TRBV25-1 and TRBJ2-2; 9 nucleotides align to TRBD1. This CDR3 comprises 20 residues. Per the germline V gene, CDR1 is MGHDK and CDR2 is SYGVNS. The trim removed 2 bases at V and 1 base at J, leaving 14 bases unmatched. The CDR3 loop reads CASSEVWGQGPARNTGELFF. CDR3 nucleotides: TGTGCCAGCAGTGAAGTCTGGGGACAGGGTCCAGCGAGGAACACCGGGGAGCTGTTTTTT. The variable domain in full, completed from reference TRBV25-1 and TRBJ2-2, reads EADIYQTPRYLVIGTGKKITLECSQTMGHDKMYWYQQDPGMELHLIHYSYGVNSTEKGDLSSESTVSRIRTEHFPLTLESARPSHTSQYLCASSEVWGQGPARNTGELFFGEGSRLTVL.

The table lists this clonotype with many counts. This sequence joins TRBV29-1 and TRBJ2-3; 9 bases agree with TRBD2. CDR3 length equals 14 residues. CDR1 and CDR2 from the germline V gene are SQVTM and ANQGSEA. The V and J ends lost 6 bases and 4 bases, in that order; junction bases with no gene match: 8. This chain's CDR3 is CSVDLAGEPDTQYF. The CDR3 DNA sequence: TGCAGCGTCGACTTAGCGGGAGAGCCAGATACGCAGTATTTT.

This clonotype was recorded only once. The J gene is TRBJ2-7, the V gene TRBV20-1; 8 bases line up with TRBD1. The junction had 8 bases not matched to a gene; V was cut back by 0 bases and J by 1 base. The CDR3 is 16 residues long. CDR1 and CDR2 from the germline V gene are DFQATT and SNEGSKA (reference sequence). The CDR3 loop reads CSAREAGQGSSYEQYF. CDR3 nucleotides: TGCAGTGCTAGAGAGGCTGGACAGGGATCTTCCTACGAGCAGTACTTC.

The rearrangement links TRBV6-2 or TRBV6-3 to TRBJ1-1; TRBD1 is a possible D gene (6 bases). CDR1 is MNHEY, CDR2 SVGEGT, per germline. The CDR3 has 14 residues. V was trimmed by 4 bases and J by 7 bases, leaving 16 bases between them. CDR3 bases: TGTGCCAGCAGTTCCTTTGGACAGCGCTATGAAGCTTTCTTT. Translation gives CASSSFGQRYEAFF.

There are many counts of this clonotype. As DNA, the CDR3 is TGTGCCAGCTCACGACTGGGGAAAGAGACCCAGTACTTC. It translates to CASSRLGKETQYF. The genes are TRBV18 and TRBJ2-5; D unresolved. The V end lost 4 bases, the J end lost 3 bases, and 9 bases lay between the germline ends. The V gene's germline CDR1 is KGHSH and CDR2 LQKENI. CDR3 size: 13 residues.

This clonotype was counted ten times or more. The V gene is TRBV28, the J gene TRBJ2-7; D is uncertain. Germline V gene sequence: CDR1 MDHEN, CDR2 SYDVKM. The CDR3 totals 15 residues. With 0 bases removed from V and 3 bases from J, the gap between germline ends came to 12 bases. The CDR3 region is CASSLWQGHSYEQYF. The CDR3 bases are TGTGCCAGCAGTTTATGGCAAGGGCACAGCTACGAGCAGTACTTC.

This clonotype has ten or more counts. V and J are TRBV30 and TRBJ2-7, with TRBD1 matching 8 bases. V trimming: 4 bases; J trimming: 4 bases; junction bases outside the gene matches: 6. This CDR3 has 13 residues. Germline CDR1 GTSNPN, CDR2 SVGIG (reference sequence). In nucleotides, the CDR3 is TGTGCCTGGAAGGGACAGGAGATTTACGAGCAGTACTTC. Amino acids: CAWKGQEIYEQYF.

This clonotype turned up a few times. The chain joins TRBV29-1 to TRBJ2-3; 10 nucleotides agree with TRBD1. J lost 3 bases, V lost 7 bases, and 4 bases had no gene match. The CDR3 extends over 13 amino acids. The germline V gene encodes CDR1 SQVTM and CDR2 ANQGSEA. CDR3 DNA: TGCAGCGGAGGGGACAGGGGAACAGATACGCAGTATTTT. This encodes CSGGDRGTDTQYF.

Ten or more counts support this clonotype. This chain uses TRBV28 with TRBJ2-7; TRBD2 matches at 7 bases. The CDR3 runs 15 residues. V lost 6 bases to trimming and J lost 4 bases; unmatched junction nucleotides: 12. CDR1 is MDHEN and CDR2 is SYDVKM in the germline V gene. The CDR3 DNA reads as TGTGCCAGCAGCTGGGAGGGGACCTCCCTTTACGAGCAGTACTTC. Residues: CASSWEGTSLYEQYF.

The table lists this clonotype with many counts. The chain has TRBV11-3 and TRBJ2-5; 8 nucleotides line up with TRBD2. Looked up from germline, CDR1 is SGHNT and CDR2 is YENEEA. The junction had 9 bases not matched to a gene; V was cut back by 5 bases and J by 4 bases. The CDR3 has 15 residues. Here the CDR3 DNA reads TGTGCCAGCAGCCCGGGGGGGGGGCTGGGAGAGACCCAGTACTTC. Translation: CASSPGGGLGETQYF.

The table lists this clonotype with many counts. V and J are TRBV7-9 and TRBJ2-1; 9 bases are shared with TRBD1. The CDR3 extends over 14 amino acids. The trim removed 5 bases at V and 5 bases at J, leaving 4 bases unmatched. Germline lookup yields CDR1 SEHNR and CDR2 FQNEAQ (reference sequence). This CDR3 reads CASSPGQGNNEQFF. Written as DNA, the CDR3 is TGTGCCAGCAGCCCGGGACAGGGTAACAATGAGCAGTTCTTC.

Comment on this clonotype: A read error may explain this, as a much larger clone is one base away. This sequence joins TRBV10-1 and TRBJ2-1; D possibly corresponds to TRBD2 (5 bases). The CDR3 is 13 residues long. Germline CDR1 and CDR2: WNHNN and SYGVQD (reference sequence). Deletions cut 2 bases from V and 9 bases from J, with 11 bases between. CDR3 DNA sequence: TGCGCCAGCAGTGAGGCCTTGGGGAGTGAGCAGTTCTTC. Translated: CASSEALGSEQFF.

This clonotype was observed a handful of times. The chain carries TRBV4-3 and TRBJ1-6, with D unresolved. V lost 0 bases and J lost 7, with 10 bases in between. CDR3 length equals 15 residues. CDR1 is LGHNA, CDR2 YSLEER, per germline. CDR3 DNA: TGCGCCAGCAGCCAAGATGGCAGACTCAATTCACCCCTCCACTTT. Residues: CASSQDGRLNSPLHF.

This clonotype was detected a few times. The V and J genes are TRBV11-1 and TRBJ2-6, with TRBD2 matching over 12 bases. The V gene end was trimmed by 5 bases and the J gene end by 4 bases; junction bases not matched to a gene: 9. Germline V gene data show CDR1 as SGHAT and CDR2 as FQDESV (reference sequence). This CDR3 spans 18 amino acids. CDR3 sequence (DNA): TGTGCCAGCAGCCTGACTAGCGGGAGTCCGGAAGGGGCCAACGTCCTGACTTTC. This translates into CASSLTSGSPEGANVLTF.

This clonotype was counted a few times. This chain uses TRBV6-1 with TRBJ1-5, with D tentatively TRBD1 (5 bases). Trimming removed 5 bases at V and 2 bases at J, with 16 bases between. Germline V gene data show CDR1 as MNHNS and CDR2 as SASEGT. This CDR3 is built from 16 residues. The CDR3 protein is CASSPGGGNGNQPQHF. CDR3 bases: TGTGCCAGCAGTCCCGGCGGGGGTAATGGCAATCAGCCCCAGCATTTT.

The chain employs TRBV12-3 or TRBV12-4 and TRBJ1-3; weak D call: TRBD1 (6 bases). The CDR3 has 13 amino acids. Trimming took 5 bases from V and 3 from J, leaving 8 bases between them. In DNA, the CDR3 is TGTGCCAGCAGTGGACAGAATGGAAACACCATATATTTT. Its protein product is CASSGQNGNTIYF.

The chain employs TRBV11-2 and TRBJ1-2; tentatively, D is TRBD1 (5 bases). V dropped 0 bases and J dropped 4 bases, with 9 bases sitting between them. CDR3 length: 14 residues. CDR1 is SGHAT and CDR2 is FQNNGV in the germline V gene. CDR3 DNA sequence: TGTGCCAGCAGCTTAGAGACAGTCCTCTATGGCTACACCTTC. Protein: CASSLETVLYGYTF.

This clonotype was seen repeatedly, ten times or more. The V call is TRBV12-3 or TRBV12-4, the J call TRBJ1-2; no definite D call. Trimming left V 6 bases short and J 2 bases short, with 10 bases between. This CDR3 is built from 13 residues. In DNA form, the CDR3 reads TGTGCCAGCAGGAAAGACACCAACTATGGCTACACCTTC. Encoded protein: CASRKDTNYGYTF.

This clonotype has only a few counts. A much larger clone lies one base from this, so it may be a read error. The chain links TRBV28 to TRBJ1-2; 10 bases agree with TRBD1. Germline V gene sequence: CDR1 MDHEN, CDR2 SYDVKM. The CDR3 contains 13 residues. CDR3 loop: CTSIRQGAFGYTF. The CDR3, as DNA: TGTACCAGCATAAGACAGGGGGCGTTCGGCTACACCTTC.

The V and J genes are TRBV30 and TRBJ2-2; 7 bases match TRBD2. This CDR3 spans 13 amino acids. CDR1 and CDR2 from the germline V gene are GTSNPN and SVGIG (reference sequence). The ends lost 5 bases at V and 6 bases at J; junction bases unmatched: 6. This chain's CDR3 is CAWGLGLAGELFF. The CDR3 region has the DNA TGTGCCTGGGGACTTGGACTAGCCGGGGAGCTGTTTTTT.

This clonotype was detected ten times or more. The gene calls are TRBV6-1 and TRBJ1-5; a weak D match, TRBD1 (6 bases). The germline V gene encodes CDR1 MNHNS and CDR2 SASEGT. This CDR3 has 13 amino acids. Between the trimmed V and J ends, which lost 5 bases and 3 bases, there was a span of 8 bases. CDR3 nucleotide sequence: TGTGCCAGCAGTCGACAGGACAATCAGCCCCAGCATTTT. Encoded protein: CASSRQDNQPQHF.

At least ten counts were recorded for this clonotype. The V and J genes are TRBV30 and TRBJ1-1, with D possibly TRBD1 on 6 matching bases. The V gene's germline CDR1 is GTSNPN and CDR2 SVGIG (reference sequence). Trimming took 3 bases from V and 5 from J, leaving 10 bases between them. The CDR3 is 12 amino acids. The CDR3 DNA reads TGTGCCTGGAGAGGGGGAGGAACTGAAGCTTTCTTT. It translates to CAWRGGGTEAFF.

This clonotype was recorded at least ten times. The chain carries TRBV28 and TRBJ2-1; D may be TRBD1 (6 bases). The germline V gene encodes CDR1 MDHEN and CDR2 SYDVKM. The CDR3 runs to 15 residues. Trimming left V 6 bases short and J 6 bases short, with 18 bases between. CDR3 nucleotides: TGTGCCAGCAGCCAGCAGGGGTACAGATTCAATGAGCAGTTCTTC. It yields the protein CASSQQGYRFNEQFF. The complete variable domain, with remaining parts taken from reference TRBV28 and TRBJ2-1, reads DVKVTQSSRYLVKRTGEKVFLECVQDMDHENMFWYRQDPGLGLRLIYFSYDVKMKEKGDIPEGYSVSREKKERFSLILESASTNQTSMYLCASSQQGYRFNEQFFGPGTRLTVL.

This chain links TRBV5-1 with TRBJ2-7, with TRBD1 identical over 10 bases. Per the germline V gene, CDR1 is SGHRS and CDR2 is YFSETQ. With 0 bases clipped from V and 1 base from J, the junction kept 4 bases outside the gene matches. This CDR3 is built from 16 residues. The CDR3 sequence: CASSLVGGQGSYEQYF. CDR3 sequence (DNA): TGCGCCAGCAGCTTGGTTGGGGGACAGGGGTCCTACGAGCAGTACTTC.

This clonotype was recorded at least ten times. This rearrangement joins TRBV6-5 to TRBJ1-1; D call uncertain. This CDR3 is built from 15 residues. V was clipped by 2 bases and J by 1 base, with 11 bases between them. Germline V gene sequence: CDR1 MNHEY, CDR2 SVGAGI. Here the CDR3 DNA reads TGTGCCAGCAGTTACAAAGACGGAGCGAACACTGAAGCTTTCTTT. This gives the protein CASSYKDGANTEAFF.

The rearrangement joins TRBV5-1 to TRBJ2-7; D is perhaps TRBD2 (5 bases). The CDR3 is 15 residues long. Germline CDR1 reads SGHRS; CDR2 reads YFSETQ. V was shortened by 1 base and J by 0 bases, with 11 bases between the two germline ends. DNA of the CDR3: TGCGCCAGCAGCTTGATCCAGCGGAACTCCTACGAGCAGTACTTC. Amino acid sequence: CASSLIQRNSYEQYF.

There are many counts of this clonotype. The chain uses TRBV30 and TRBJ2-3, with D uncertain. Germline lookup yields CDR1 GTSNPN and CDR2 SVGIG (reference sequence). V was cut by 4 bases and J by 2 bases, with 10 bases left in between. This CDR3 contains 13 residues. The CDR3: CAWNQPHTDTQYF. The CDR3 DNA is TGTGCCTGGAACCAGCCACACACAGATACGCAGTATTTT. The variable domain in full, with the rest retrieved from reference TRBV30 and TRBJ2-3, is SQTIHQWPATLVQPVGSPLSLECTVEGTSNPNLYWYRQAAGRGLQLLFYSVGIGQISSEVPQNLSASRPQDRQFILSSKKLLLSDSGFYLCAWNQPHTDTQYFGPGTRLTVL.

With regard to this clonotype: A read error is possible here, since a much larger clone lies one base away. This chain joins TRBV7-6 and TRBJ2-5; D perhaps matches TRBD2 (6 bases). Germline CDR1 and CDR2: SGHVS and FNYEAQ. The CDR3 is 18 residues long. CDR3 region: CASSLYSPDAWTGETEYF. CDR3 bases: TGTGCCAGCAGCTTATATTCCCCCGACGCCTGGACGGGAGAGACCGAGTACTTC.